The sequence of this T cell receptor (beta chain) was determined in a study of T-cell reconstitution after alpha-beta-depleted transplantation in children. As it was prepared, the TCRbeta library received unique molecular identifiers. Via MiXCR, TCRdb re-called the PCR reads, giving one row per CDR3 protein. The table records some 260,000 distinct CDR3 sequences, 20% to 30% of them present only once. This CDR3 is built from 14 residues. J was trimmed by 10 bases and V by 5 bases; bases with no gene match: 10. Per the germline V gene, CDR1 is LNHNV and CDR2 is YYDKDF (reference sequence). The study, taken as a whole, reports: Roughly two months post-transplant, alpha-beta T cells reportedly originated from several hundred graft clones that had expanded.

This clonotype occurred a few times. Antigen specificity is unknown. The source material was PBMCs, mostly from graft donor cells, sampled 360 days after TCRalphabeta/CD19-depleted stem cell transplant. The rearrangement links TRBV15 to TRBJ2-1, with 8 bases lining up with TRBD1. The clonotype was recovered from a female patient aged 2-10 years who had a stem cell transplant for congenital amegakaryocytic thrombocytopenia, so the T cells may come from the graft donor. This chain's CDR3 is CATSLWTGLREQFF. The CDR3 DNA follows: TGTGCCACCAGCCTATGGACAGGGCTCAGGGAGCAGTTCTTC.